The 13 T cell receptor beta chains presented below share a single source sample, sequenced in a study of blood T cell repertoires in COVID-19. Produced via immunoSEQ multiplex PCR; TCRdb's table is partial and in-frame only. This sample has fewer than 400,000 clones, with around 83% found just once. The material sequenced was peripheral blood. The receptors shown here come from a man in his thirties or forties with active or convalescent COVID-19.

This clone was found once. The chain carries TRBV28 and TRBJ2-1, with D perhaps TRBD1 (6 bases). V gave up 5 bases and J gave up 7 bases, with 21 bases separating them. The CDR3 consists of 16 residues. In germline, CDR1 is MDHEN, CDR2 SYDVKM. Here the CDR3 DNA reads TGTGCCAGCAGTCCTTTAGGAACAGGGAAGACAAATGAGCAGTTCTTC. Its protein is CASSPLGTGKTNEQFF.

The chain has TRBV6-1 and TRBJ1-4, with D possibly TRBD1 on 5 matching bases. Germline V CDR1 and CDR2: MNHNS, SASEGT. V was trimmed by 2 bases and J by 7 bases, leaving 20 bases between them. This CDR3 region has 17 residues. The CDR3 DNA is TGTGCCAGCAGTGAAATCTCCCTCGTCGGGGGTAGTGAAAAACTGTTTTTT. Translating it yields CASSEISLVGGSEKLFF.

This chain links TRBV10-3 with TRBJ1-1; 10 nucleotides match TRBD1. V lost 3 bases, J lost 3 bases, and 10 bases stayed unmatched. Germline V gives CDR1 ENHRY, CDR2 SYGVKD. The CDR3 contains 17 residues. CDR3 region: CAISDQDRGGIDTEAFF. The CDR3 coding sequence is TGTGCCATCAGTGATCAGGACAGGGGGGGCATTGACACTGAAGCTTTCTTT.

The V call is TRBV28, the J call TRBJ1-2, with 8 bases matching TRBD1. J was trimmed by 6 bases and V by 11 bases; bases with no gene match: 8. This CDR3 contains 12 residues. Germline V gene sequence: CDR1 MDHEN, CDR2 SYDVKM. In DNA, the CDR3 is TGTGCCGGAGCTACAGGGGGGAATGGCTACACCTTC. This sequence encodes CAGATGGNGYTF.

This clone was detected only once. The chain joins TRBV28 to TRBJ1-2; tentatively, D is TRBD1 (5 bases). Germline assignment: CDR1 MDHEN and CDR2 SYDVKM. This CDR3 spans 16 amino acids. V lost 2 bases and J 0 bases, leaving 13 bases between the germline ends. In DNA, the CDR3 is TGTGCCAGCAGTTTAATAGGGGCGAGGCCTAACTATGGCTACACCTTC. Translated, it gives CASSLIGARPNYGYTF.

The rearrangement joins TRBV19 to TRBJ1-6; 9 positions match TRBD1. The length of the CDR3 is 16 residues. V lost 5 bases and J lost 10; bases outside the gene matches: 12. Germline lookup yields CDR1 LNHDA and CDR2 SQIVND (reference sequence). DNA of the CDR3: TGTGCCAGTAGTCCTATGGCGGGACAGGGAGGATCACCCCTCCACTTT. Protein: CASSPMAGQGGSPLHF.

The chain joins TRBV28 to TRBJ1-4; D not resolved. Per germline, CDR1 MDHEN and CDR2 SYDVKM. CDR3 length: 16 amino acids. V was trimmed by 2 bases and J by 0 bases, leaving 10 bases between them. CDR3 amino acids: CASSLVLTATNEKLFF. CDR3 coding DNA: TGTGCCAGCAGTTTAGTCCTGACTGCAACTAATGAAAAACTGTTTTTT. The complete variable domain, with remaining parts taken from reference TRBV28 and TRBJ1-4, reads DVKVTQSSRYLVKRTGEKVFLECVQDMDHENMFWYRQDPGLGLRLIYFSYDVKMKEKGDIPEGYSVSREKKERFSLILESASTNQTSMYLCASSLVLTATNEKLFFGSGTQLSVL.

This clone was seen only a few times. CDR3 sequence (DNA): TGTGCCAGCAGCTTGGGGACTAGCGGGTCCAGGGAGCAGTACTTC. Translation gives CASSLGTSGSREQYF. V and J are TRBV5-5 and TRBJ2-7, with TRBD2 matching over 11 bases. V gave up 0 bases and J gave up 7 bases; unmatched junction bases: 6. Germline V gene data show CDR1 as SGHKS and CDR2 as YYEKEE (reference sequence). This CDR3 contains 15 residues.

The chain uses TRBV7-2 and TRBJ1-3; D gene ambiguous. Looked up from germline, CDR1 is SGHTA and CDR2 is FQGNSA. V lost 4 bases, J lost 0 bases, and 4 bases lay in between. This CDR3 region has 13 residues. The CDR3 nucleotides are TGTGCCAGCAGCTGGGCCTCTGGAAACACCATATATTTT. As protein: CASSWASGNTIYF.

The V call is TRBV7-8, the J call TRBJ2-7; 10 bases map to TRBD2. V gave up 5 bases and J gave up 6 bases; unmatched junction bases: 7. The CDR3 has 14 amino acids. From germline, CDR1 is SGHVS and CDR2 FQNEAQ. The CDR3 here is CASSVASGRAEQYF. In DNA form, the CDR3 reads TGTGCCAGCAGCGTTGCCAGCGGGAGGGCCGAGCAGTACTTC.

The V call is TRBV3-1 (or the pseudogene TRBV3-2), the J call TRBJ1-1, with D uncertain. Trimming took 6 bases from V and 5 from J, leaving 13 bases between them. CDR3 size: 13 residues. Germline-derived CDR1 and CDR2 are LGHDT and YNNKEL (reference sequence). The CDR3 here is CASSTVTETEAFF. Written as DNA, the CDR3 is TGTGCCAGCAGTACCGTCACGGAGACTGAAGCTTTCTTT.

This clone was picked up a small number of times. The genes are TRBV27 and TRBJ2-1; TRBD1 matches 8 bases. There are 15 residues in the CDR3. V shed 5 bases, J shed 3 bases, and the junction held 6 bases outside the gene matches. Germline V gene lookup returns CDR1 MNHEY and CDR2 SMNVEV (reference sequence). CDR3 sequence (DNA): TGTGCCAGCAGTACAGGGGGGCCGCACTACAATGAGCAGTTCTTC. It yields the protein CASSTGGPHYNEQFF.

This clone occurred a few times. The genes are TRBV5-6 and TRBJ2-1; D is unclear. V gave up 1 base and J gave up 7 bases, with 12 bases separating them. The germline V gene encodes CDR1 SGHDT and CDR2 YYEEEE. This CDR3 is 14 amino acids long. CDR3 DNA: TGTGCCAGCAGCTTGCCCAGGTTCCGGAATGAGCAGTTCTTC. Residues: CASSLPRFRNEQFF.